This record covers a single T cell receptor beta chain. Its antigen is not known. These data belong to a study of CXCR3-negative and CXCR3-positive naive CD8 T cells. Overall study findings and caveats: Relative to CXCR3-negative naive cells, CXCR3-positive naive cells had more hydrophobic TRB CDR3s.

A CD45RO-CCR7+CD27+CD95- profile was what naive CD8+ T cells displayed. 5' RACE that incorporated UMI labels was used to prepare the TRB cDNA libraries. TCRdb re-called the 5' RACE reads and catalogs CDR3 proteins one per entry, DNA excluded. This table holds 46,000 or so distinct CDR3 sequences. The source material was naive CXCR3- CD8+ T cells from blood. The subset: CD45RO-CCR7+CD27+CD95- naive CD8+ T cells lacking CXCR3 (TNR3-). The TCR comes from a human donor in good health. Some clones in this sample may be carry-over from other donors' samples.

CDR3 loop: CASSLGVSDLQETQYF. The chain combines TRBV7-9 with TRBJ2-5; there is no DNA to check the TCRdb D call of TRBD2. The CDR3 spans 16 residues. Germline CDR1 reads SEHNR; CDR2 reads FQNEAQ (reference sequence).